The 21 T cell receptor beta chains listed next were all sequenced from one sample in a study of blood T cells in healthy people across ages. Next came a second PCR, run for about 7 to 11 cycles, which used a sample-barcoded 5' primer along with a J-beta primer mix. TCRdb redid the calling of the 5' RACE reads with MiXCR, one entry per CDR3 protein. Here the sample spans about 720,000 distinct CDR3 sequences, about 20% being singletons. The sample consisted of blood. Receptors were obtained from a man between 70 and 80 years old in good health.

This clonotype was counted at least ten times. This chain uses TRBV12-3 or TRBV12-4 with TRBJ2-4, with 8 positions matching TRBD2. The CDR3 runs 15 residues. The junction had 5 bases not matched to a gene; V was cut back by 3 bases and J by 4 bases. CDR3 sequence: CASSFSGSLKNIQYF. CDR3 sequence (DNA): TGTGCCAGCAGTTTCAGCGGGAGCCTGAAAAACATTCAGTACTTC.

This clonotype has just a few counts. The chain recombines TRBV20-1 with TRBJ1-5, with TRBD1 identical over 11 bases. Germline trimming cut 5 bases from V and 9 bases from J; bases unmatched to any gene: 6. Per germline, CDR1 DFQATT and CDR2 SNEGSKA (reference sequence). CDR3 length: 13 residues. The CDR3 spells CSAPGQGGGPQHF. In DNA form, the CDR3 reads TGCAGTGCTCCGGGACAGGGGGGTGGGCCCCAGCATTTT.

This clonotype showed up just a few times. The rearrangement links TRBV2 to TRBJ2-1; D gene unclear. CDR3 size: 14 residues. CDR1 SNHLY and CDR2 FYNNEI come from the germline V gene. The ends were cut back, 4 bases at V and 7 bases at J, with 14 bases in the middle. The CDR3 region has the DNA TGTGCCAGCAGTGGGGTGGCGAAGAAAAATGAGCAGTTCTTC. Residues: CASSGVAKKNEQFF. Together with reference TRBV2 and TRBJ2-1, the CDR3 gives the full variable domain: EPEVTQTPSHQVTQMGQEVILRCVPISNHLYFYWYRQILGQKVEFLVSFYNNEISEKSEIFDDQFSVERPDGSNFTLKIRSTKLEDSAMYFCASSGVAKKNEQFFGPGTRLTVL.

This clonotype was detected only a few times. The rearrangement links TRBV7-9 to TRBJ2-1, with 8 bases identical to TRBD2. With 0 bases clipped from V and 4 bases from J, the junction kept 8 bases outside the gene matches. CDR1 and CDR2 (germline): SEHNR, FQNEAQ (reference sequence). The CDR3 has 17 residues. The CDR3 nucleotides are TGTGCCAGCAGCTTAGCGTTTTCGGCGGGGGGTTACAATGAGCAGTTCTTC. Translation gives CASSLAFSAGGYNEQFF.

There are a few counts of this clonotype. This chain joins TRBV20-1 and TRBJ2-7; 9 bases match TRBD1. Per germline, CDR1 DFQATT and CDR2 SNEGSKA (reference sequence). This CDR3 spans 13 amino acids. The J segment lost 2 bases and the V segment lost 6 bases, leaving 5 bases of the junction unmatched. In nucleotides, the CDR3 is TGCAGTGCCCCCGGGACAGGGACCTACGAGCAGTACTTC. Translated, it gives CSAPGTGTYEQYF.

The CDR3 DNA reads TGTGCCAGCAGCGTAGCTACTATGTCGGCTAGCTCCCTTTACAATGAGCAGTTCTTC. Translated, it gives CASSVATMSASSLYNEQFF. The chain carries TRBV9 and TRBJ2-1; weak D call: TRBD2 (5 bases). CDR1 is SGDLS and CDR2 is YYNGEE in the germline V gene. The CDR3 loop spans 19 amino acids. Trimming took off 0 bases at V and 4 bases at J, with 23 bases between the two ends.

The genes are TRBV20-1 and TRBJ2-3; either TRBD1 or TRBD2 may fit D (5 bases each). Germline CDR1 and CDR2: DFQATT and SNEGSKA (reference sequence). This CDR3 region has 14 residues. The V end was cut by 3 bases, the J end by 4 bases, with 14 bases between. CDR3 nucleotides: TGCAGTGCTAGGAAGGGGAGTCGGGCAGATACGCAGTATTTT. Protein sequence: CSARKGSRADTQYF.

Note on this clonotype: One end of the junction is discordant with germline, which a read error may explain. The rearrangement joins TRBV3-1 to TRBJ2-7, with 9 nucleotides matching TRBD2. This CDR3 is 13 amino acids long. CDR1 and CDR2 (germline): LGHDT, YNNKEL (reference sequence). CDR3 DNA: TGTGCCAGCAGCCTGAATGGCGGGAGGGCCCTGTTCTTC. Protein: CASSLNGGRALFF.

The chain links TRBV29-1 to TRBJ2-2; D is possibly TRBD2 (5 bases). V was clipped by 7 bases and J by 1 base, with 13 bases between them. The CDR3 loop spans 14 amino acids. The germline V gene has CDR1 SQVTM and CDR2 ANQGSEA. CDR3 sequence reads: CSAEGGKNTGELFF. DNA of the CDR3: TGCAGCGCTGAGGGCGGAAAGAACACCGGGGAGCTGTTTTTT.

In this sample, this clonotype turned up once. The rearrangement links TRBV7-2 to TRBJ1-1; no definite D call. The V and J ends lost 5 bases and 0 bases respectively, with 16 bases between them. CDR1 is SGHTA, CDR2 FQGNSA, per germline. This CDR3 is 16 amino acids long. This CDR3 is CASSVQITAMNTEAFF. CDR3 DNA sequence: TGTGCCAGCAGCGTCCAAATAACAGCAATGAACACTGAAGCTTTCTTT.

The rearrangement joins TRBV20-1 to TRBJ1-5, with D hard to call. Germline V gene lookup returns CDR1 DFQATT and CDR2 SNEGSKA (reference sequence). The CDR3 consists of 14 residues. In nucleotides, the CDR3 is TGCAGCACCAAACCAGGCAAACCAAATCAGCCCCAGCATTTT. It specifies CSTKPGKPNQPQHF.

This clonotype was recorded a few times. V gene TRBV20-1 combines with J gene TRBJ1-5; no firm D call. CDR3 length: 11 residues. Germline loops: CDR1 DFQATT, CDR2 SNEGSKA (reference sequence). V lost 0 bases to trimming and J lost 14 bases, with 11 bases between them. This chain's CDR3 is CSARDFMEEHF. The CDR3 DNA follows: TGCAGTGCTAGAGACTTCATGGAGGAGCATTTT.

The rearrangement links TRBV28 to TRBJ2-3; 7 bases map to TRBD1. CDR1 and CDR2 (germline): MDHEN, SYDVKM. CDR3 size: 15 residues. After removal of 6 bases from V and 1 base from J, the junction contained 7 bases not matched to a gene. The CDR3 region has the DNA TGTGCCAGCAGACATCGTACAGGGGGCACAGATACGCAGTATTTT. Translating gives CASRHRTGGTDTQYF.

The chain joins TRBV7-9 to TRBJ2-3, with 12 nucleotides matching TRBD2. CDR3 length equals 16 residues. The J segment lost 4 bases and the V segment lost 2 bases, leaving 4 bases of the junction unmatched. The germline CDR1 and CDR2 sequences are SEHNR and FQNEAQ (reference sequence). Written as DNA, the CDR3 is TGTGCCAGCAGCTTAAGGACTAGCGGGGTGGCAGATACGCAGTATTTT. Protein sequence: CASSLRTSGVADTQYF.

This clonotype was seen a handful of times. The J gene is TRBJ1-5, the V gene TRBV28; D remains ambiguous. V shed 6 bases and J shed 1 base, with 13 bases lying between them. The CDR3 runs 15 residues. In germline, CDR1 is MDHEN, CDR2 SYDVKM. The CDR3 region has the DNA TGTGCCAGCAGAAGTCGCAAGAGGAGCAATCAGCCCCAGCATTTT. This gives the protein CASRSRKRSNQPQHF. The complete variable domain, with remaining parts taken from reference TRBV28 and TRBJ1-5, reads DVKVTQSSRYLVKRTGEKVFLECVQDMDHENMFWYRQDPGLGLRLIYFSYDVKMKEKGDIPEGYSVSREKKERFSLILESASTNQTSMYLCASRSRKRSNQPQHFGDGTRLSIL.

Comment on this clonotype: A read error may produce the germline difference seen at one junction end. The gene calls are TRBV5-1 and TRBJ2-3; D might be TRBD1 or TRBD2, each matching 5 bases. The CDR3 loop spans 15 amino acids. CDR1 and CDR2 (germline): SGHRS, YFSETQ. CDR3: CASSLEGRVSDTQCF. For the CDR3, the DNA is TGCGCCAGCAGCTTGGAGGGACGTGTGTCAGATACGCAGTGTTTT. Full variable domain (rest looked up from reference TRBV5-1 and TRBJ2-3): KAGVTQTPRYLIKTRGQQVTLSCSPISGHRSVSWYQQTPGQGLQFLFEYFSETQRNKGNFPGRFSGRQFSNSRSEMNVSTLELGDSALYLCASSLEGRVSDTQCFGPGTRLTVL.

This clonotype has more than one count but fewer than ten. The V gene is TRBV7-8, the J gene TRBJ1-3, with D tentatively TRBD1 (6 bases). Deletions cut 5 bases from V and 7 bases from J, with 15 bases between. CDR1 is SGHVS and CDR2 is FQNEAQ in the germline V gene. The CDR3 is made up of 14 amino acids. The CDR3 protein is CASSQRGVGNTIYF. The CDR3 bases are TGTGCCAGCAGCCAAAGGGGGGTTGGGAACACCATATATTTT.

This clonotype was seen a few times. The CDR3 DNA sequence: TGTGCCAGCAGCCAAAGGGCCGGACAGGGTTCGGCAGATACGCAGTATTTT. Translation: CASSQRAGQGSADTQYF. The chain is built from TRBV3-1 and TRBJ2-3; 8 bases agree with TRBD1. The V gene end was trimmed by 2 bases and the J gene end by 4 bases; junction bases not matched to a gene: 11. Germline CDR1 LGHDT, CDR2 YNNKEL (reference sequence). This CDR3 is built from 17 residues.

This clonotype was observed a few times. The chain combines TRBV25-1 with TRBJ1-5; D is undetermined. This CDR3 region has 13 residues. V was pared by 4 bases and J by 3 bases, with 7 bases between. The germline gives CDR1 MGHDK, CDR2 SYGVNS. CDR3: CASSAAVNQPQHF. The CDR3 DNA follows: TGTGCCAGCAGTGCCGCAGTCAATCAGCCCCAGCATTTT.

This clonotype was observed at least ten times. The DNA for the CDR3 is TGCAGTGCTAGAGGACTAGCTATCAGTGAGCAGTTCTTC. Protein sequence: CSARGLAISEQFF. The V gene is TRBV20-1, the J gene TRBJ2-1, with 7 bases that match TRBD2. Germline CDR1 reads DFQATT; CDR2 reads SNEGSKA (reference sequence). V lost 1 base, J lost 9 bases, and 6 bases stayed unmatched. The CDR3 is made up of 13 amino acids.

V is TRBV5-1 and J is TRBJ2-5, with 9 bases lining up with TRBD2. The J call may not be correct, given that the DNA end is closer to TRBJ2-1. The CDR3 sequence is 18 residues long. Germline V CDR1 and CDR2: SGHRS, YFSETQ. In DNA, the CDR3 is TGCGCCAGCAGCTTCCCCTCTAGCGGGGTAGTCTCCTACAATGAGCAGTTCTTC. This sequence encodes CASSFPSSGVVSYNEQFF.